Listed below are T cell receptor beta chains from one sample, sequenced in a study of T-cell memory formation after mild COVID-19. MiXCR, applied by TCRdb to the 5' RACE reads, yields one record per CDR3 protein. The top ten hold around 1.2% of the sample, which has 50,000 to 75,000 distinct CDR3 sequences, approximately 9% seen once. Sample: PBMCs or a T cell subset sorted from them (not recorded which). The origin of the receptors is a man between 18 and 35 years old who had mild COVID-19 (a few samples of this study predate the infection). Cell type and time point are not known. The CDR3 runs from the conserved cysteine through the conserved F or W. D genes are given only for firm matches. Only part of the rows carry a size: once, few, many, or a class if the clone is expanded.

j_call	d_call	clone_size	v_call	cdr3_aa	cdr3_nt
TRBJ2-1	-	few	TRBV10-3	CAISRRGGEAEQFF	TGTGCCATCAGTCGACGAGGGGGGGAAGCTGAGCAGTTCTTC
TRBJ1-1	TRBD1	-	TRBV30	CASYGTGETEAFF	TGTGCCTCCTACGGGACAGGGGAGACTGAAGCTTTCTTT
TRBJ2-1	TRBD2	-	TRBV7-9	CASRTAGGDYNEQFF	TGTGCCAGCAGGACGGCGGGGGGGGACTACAATGAGCAGTTCTTC
TRBJ2-3	-	few	TRBV4-3	CASSQEGVGGTDTQYF	TGCGCCAGCAGCCAAGAGGGTGTCGGCGGCACAGATACGCAGTATTTT
TRBJ2-1	-	-	TRBV12-3/TRBV12-4	CASSLGPMEQFF	TGTGCCAGCAGTTTAGGGCCTATGGAGCAGTTCTTC
TRBJ1-1	TRBD1	many	TRBV7-2	CASSPRTGRLVGTEAFF	TGTGCCAGCAGCCCGCGGACAGGACGTTTAGTGGGGACTGAAGCTTTCTTT
TRBJ2-2	-	-	TRBV7-2	CASSQLGATGELFF	TGTGCCAGCAGCCAGTTGGGCGCGACCGGGGAGCTGTTTTTT
TRBJ2-5	TRBD2	-	TRBV7-2	CASSFINARGGRRETQYF	TGTGCCAGCAGCTTCATAAACGCCCGGGGGGGCCGAAGAGAGACCCAGTACTTC
TRBJ2-5	-	few	TRBV30	CAWSMGVETQYF	TGTGCCTGGAGTATGGGGGTCGAGACCCAGTACTTC
TRBJ2-2	TRBD2	medium-sized	TRBV5-1	CASRTGTTVAGELFF	TGCGCCAGCAGGACCGGGACTACAGTTGCCGGGGAGCTGTTTTTT
TRBJ2-7	TRBD2	-	TRBV4-1	CASSRDRTSGGVEQYF	TGCGCCAGCAGCCGCGACCGGACTAGCGGGGGGGTCGAGCAGTACTTC
TRBJ2-3	-	-	TRBV4-2	CASSQGERTSQYF	TGTGCCAGCAGCCAAGGTGAACGGACTTCGCAGTATTTT
TRBJ2-1	TRBD2	-	TRBV30	CAWTIGTSYNEQFF	TGTGCCTGGACAATCGGGACTAGTTACAATGAGCAGTTCTTC
TRBJ1-3	-	few	TRBV6-6	CASSYGLDRMAGNTIYF	TGTGCCAGCAGTTACGGGTTAGACAGGATGGCTGGAAACACCATATATTTT
TRBJ2-5	-	-	TRBV5-1	CASSAGQRETQYF	TGCGCCAGCAGCGCGGGACAAAGGGAGACCCAGTACTTC
TRBJ2-3	TRBD2	-	TRBV10-3	CAISAAGEVRTDTQYF	TGTGCCATCAGCGCAGCGGGAGAAGTGCGCACAGATACGCAGTATTTT
TRBJ2-7	TRBD2	medium-sized	TRBV7-2	CASSSQALAVGEQYF	TGTGCCAGCAGCTCCCAAGCTCTAGCGGTGGGAGAGCAGTACTTC
TRBJ1-1	-	-	TRBV29-1	CSGMTGNTEAFF	TGCAGCGGCATGACGGGAAACACTGAAGCTTTCTTT
TRBJ2-5	-	few	TRBV12-3/TRBV12-4	CASTWTLEKTQYF	TGTGCCAGCACCTGGACCCTCGAGAAGACCCAGTACTTC
TRBJ2-1	TRBD1	-	TRBV5-1	CASSLQSGQGANEQFF	TGCGCCAGCAGCTTACAATCGGGACAGGGGGCAAATGAGCAGTTCTTC
TRBJ2-4	TRBD2	many	TRBV6-2/TRBV6-3	CASSYGGGLAKNIQYF	TGTGCCAGCAGTTACGGCGGGGGGCTAGCCAAAAACATTCAGTACTTC
TRBJ1-2	TRBD1	few	TRBV5-1	CASSTDRGAYYGYTF	TGCGCCAGCAGCACTGACAGGGGGGCTTACTATGGCTACACCTTC
TRBJ2-2	TRBD1	-	TRBV7-2	CASSQAPGQGNGELFF	TGTGCCAGCAGCCAAGCTCCGGGACAGGGTAACGGGGAGCTGTTTTTT
TRBJ1-6	-	few	TRBV10-3	CAISGSINSPLHF	TGTGCCATCAGTGGCTCTATTAATTCACCCCTCCACTTT
TRBJ2-5	-	-	TRBV11-1	CASSLAPRETQYF	TGTGCCAGCAGCCTAGCGCCAAGAGAGACCCAGTACTTC
TRBJ2-5	TRBD2	few	TRBV5-6	CASSPGLAGAQETQYF	TGTGCCAGCAGCCCCGGACTAGCGGGGGCACAAGAGACCCAGTACTTC
TRBJ1-4	TRBD1	-	TRBV5-8	CASSSPGQGNEKLFF	TGTGCCAGCAGCTCACCGGGACAGGGGAATGAAAAACTGTTTTTT
TRBJ1-4	-	-	TRBV5-1	CASSLIVGGDNEKLFF	TGCGCCAGCAGCTTGATTGTTGGCGGAGATAATGAAAAACTGTTTTTT
TRBJ2-3	-	many	TRBV7-2	CASRPGRGTDTQYF	TGTGCCAGCAGGCCGGGTCGAGGCACAGATACGCAGTATTTT